One and the same sample provided the 7 T cell receptor beta chains below, sequenced in a study of blood T cell repertoires in COVID-19. Some clones are missing from TCRdb's copy, which holds only in-frame ones; the method was immunoSEQ multiplex PCR. The sample includes about 160,000 clones, approximately 92% of them seen just once. Sequencing was performed on peripheral blood. The receptors were gathered from a woman in her forties or fifties with acute or convalescent COVID-19.

The V call is TRBV30, the J call TRBJ1-1, with D possibly matching TRBD1 (5 bases). Germline CDR1 GTSNPN, CDR2 SVGIG (reference sequence). Trimming took off 4 bases at V and 1 base at J, with 10 bases between the two ends. The CDR3 is 13 residues long. The CDR3 DNA sequence: TGTGCCTGGAACGAACAGGCGAACACTGAAGCTTTCTTT. Its protein is CAWNEQANTEAFF.

The chain joins TRBV4-3 to TRBJ1-4, with D unresolved. The V and J ends lost 2 bases and 3 bases respectively, with 10 bases between them. This CDR3 is 15 amino acids long. The germline V gene encodes CDR1 LGHNA and CDR2 YSLEER. CDR3 in amino acids: CASSQNVQPNEKLFF. CDR3 bases: TGCGCCAGCAGCCAAAATGTACAGCCTAATGAAAAACTGTTTTTT.

The chain employs TRBV10-2 and TRBJ2-7, with a weak D call TRBD2 (7 bases). Germline-derived CDR1 and CDR2 are WSHSY and SAAADI. The CDR3 loop spans 14 amino acids. Trimming removed 7 bases from V and 2 bases from J, with 15 bases in between. CDR3 in DNA: TGCGCCAGCATCGGGGGGCAGGGACCCTACGAGCAGTACTTC. Its protein is CASIGGQGPYEQYF.

This clone was observed a single time. The chain carries TRBV19 and TRBJ1-5; 8 bases agree with TRBD1. Unmatched junction bases numbered 10, after V lost 8 bases and J lost 4 bases. The CDR3 runs to 15 residues. Germline V CDR1 and CDR2: LNHDA, SQIVND (reference sequence). The CDR3 loop reads CASHRTGGGNQPQHF. CDR3 coding DNA: TGTGCCAGTCACCGAACAGGGGGAGGGAATCAGCCCCAGCATTTT. Together with reference TRBV19 and TRBJ1-5, the CDR3 gives the full variable domain: DGGITQSPKYLFRKEGQNVTLSCEQNLNHDAMYWYRQDPGQGLRLIYYSQIVNDFQKGDIAEGYSVSREKKESFPLTVTSAQKNPTAFYLCASHRTGGGNQPQHFGDGTRLSIL.

The chain employs TRBV27 and TRBJ1-2; the D is unclear. Trimming left V 3 bases short and J 7 bases short, with 21 bases between. The CDR3 length is 16 residues. Germline V gene data show CDR1 as MNHEY and CDR2 as SMNVEV (reference sequence). CDR3 nucleotide sequence: TGTGCCAGCAGTTTTACGGAAGTCCGGGAAGAGGGTGGCTACACCTTC. Translated, it gives CASSFTEVREEGGYTF.

This clone was seen more than once but under ten times. The chain joins TRBV11-1 to TRBJ2-1, with a possible D match to TRBD2 (6 bases). V was cut by 5 bases and J by 9 bases, with 20 bases left in between. Germline V gives CDR1 SGHAT, CDR2 FQDESV (reference sequence). The CDR3 length is 15 residues. As DNA, the CDR3 is TGTGCCAGCAGCCCGGGGATAGGGGACGGGGGTGAGCAGTTCTTC. Translation gives CASSPGIGDGGEQFF. Drawing the rest from reference TRBV11-1 and TRBJ2-1, the complete variable domain is EAEVAQSPRYKITEKSQAVAFWCDPISGHATLYWYRQILGQGPELLVQFQDESVVDDSQLPKDRFSAERLKGVDSTLKIQPAELGDSAMYLCASSPGIGDGGEQFFGPGTRLTVL.

The chain has TRBV15 and TRBJ2-3; 9 nucleotides line up with TRBD1. J lost 1 base, V lost 5 bases, and 4 bases had no gene match. In germline, CDR1 is LNHNV, CDR2 YYDKDF (reference sequence). The CDR3 has 15 residues. CDR3 nucleotide sequence: TGTGCCACCAGCCCTAGGGACAGGGGCACAGATACGCAGTATTTT. It translates to CATSPRDRGTDTQYF.